This TCR beta chain was recovered during a study of blood T cell repertoires in COVID-19. Profiled with immunoSEQ multiplex PCR; TCRdb holds only in-frame clones, not every one. This table has 85,000 to 95,000 clones, about two thirds appearing once. Trimming took 5 bases from V and 4 from J; bases not matched to a gene: 4. The CDR3 contains 14 residues. In germline, CDR1 is SGHTA, CDR2 FQGNSA. This chain links TRBV7-2 with TRBJ1-5; 8 bases fit TRBD1. Sequences were obtained from peripheral blood. The TCR comes from a woman aged 80 or over with acute or convalescent COVID-19. For the CDR3, the DNA is TGTGCCAGCAGCGGGACAGGAGGGAATCAGCCCCAGCATTTT. Protein product: CASSGTGGNQPQHF. The complete variable domain, with remaining parts taken from reference TRBV7-2 and TRBJ1-5, reads GAGVSQSPSNKVTEKGKDVELRCDPISGHTALYWYRQSLGQGLEFLIYFQGNSAPDKSGLPSDRFSAERTGGSVSTLTIQRTQQEDSAVYLCASSGTGGNQPQHFGDGTRLSIL.